A selection of T cell receptor beta chains follows, all from one sample in a study of T cell responses to AZD1222 COVID-19 vaccine. The repertoire was sequenced with immunoSEQ multiplex PCR; TCRdb's copy has only in-frame clones and lacks some. Of 150,000 to 200,000 clones in the sample, more than 80% were seen once. The input for sequencing was peripheral blood, taken on day 0 of AZD1222 vaccination. The receptors originated from an adult in good health. Each CDR3 is given with its conserved first and last residue. The D gene is left open where the match is weak.

D gene: NA
J gene: TRBJ2-1
V gene: TRBV18
CDR3 DNA: TGTGCCAGCTCACCAGTCGGACCATTGGGTTCCTACAATGAGCAGTTCTTC
CDR3 protein: CASSPVGPLGSYNEQFF

D gene: NA
J gene: TRBJ2-7
V gene: TRBV6-1
CDR3 DNA: TGTGCCAGCAGCATAGGGTACGAGCAGTACTTC
CDR3 protein: CASSIGYEQYF

D gene: NA
J gene: TRBJ2-1
V gene: TRBV6-5
CDR3 DNA: TGTGCCAGCAGTCCCCAACCCAATGTAAATGAGCAGTTCTTC
CDR3 protein: CASSPQPNVNEQFF

D gene: NA
J gene: TRBJ1-4
V gene: TRBV5-5
CDR3 DNA: TGTGCCAGCAGAGGCGTCGAGGACCTACAAACTAATGAAAAACTGTTTTTT
CDR3 protein: CASRGVEDLQTNEKLFF

D gene: TRBD2
J gene: TRBJ2-5
V gene: TRBV19
CDR3 DNA: TGTGCCAGTAGTACGGGGCGGGAGGGGACCCAGTACTTC
CDR3 protein: CASSTGREGTQYF

D gene: TRBD2
J gene: TRBJ2-5
V gene: TRBV28
CDR3 DNA: TGTGCCAGCAGCTTAGCGGGGGGCCCCTGGGAGACCCAGTACTTC
CDR3 protein: CASSLAGGPWETQYF

D gene: NA
J gene: TRBJ1-2
V gene: TRBV6-2/TRBV6-3
CDR3 DNA: TGTGCCAGCAGTTCTTTGGGGTCTTGGACAATGTATGGCTACACCTTC
CDR3 protein: CASSSLGSWTMYGYTF

D gene: NA
J gene: TRBJ1-4
V gene: TRBV25-1
CDR3 DNA: TGTGCCAGCAGTGAATTGGGTCGGGAGTTACGAAATGAAAAACTGTTTTTT
CDR3 protein: CASSELGRELRNEKLFF

D gene: NA
J gene: TRBJ1-5
V gene: TRBV6-5
CDR3 DNA: TGTGCCAGCATCCGGACACCTTATAGCAATCAGCCCCAGCATTTT
CDR3 protein: CASIRTPYSNQPQHF

D gene: NA
J gene: TRBJ1-1
V gene: TRBV19
CDR3 DNA: TGTGCCAGTAGTATAGCCCTGACTAACACTGAAGCTTTCTTT
CDR3 protein: CASSIALTNTEAFF

D gene: NA
J gene: TRBJ2-3
V gene: TRBV11-2
CDR3 DNA: TGTGCCAGCAGCTTACTCCCAGATACGCAGTATTTT
CDR3 protein: CASSLLPDTQYF

D gene: NA
J gene: TRBJ2-7
V gene: TRBV2
CDR3 DNA: TGTGCCATTTACAGGGGGGGTCTTTACGAGCAGTACTTC
CDR3 protein: CAIYRGGLYEQYF

D gene: NA
J gene: TRBJ1-2
V gene: TRBV4-2
CDR3 DNA: TGTGCCAGCAGCCAAGACCCCAGGGTGGGGGGGTATGGCTACACCTTC
CDR3 protein: CASSQDPRVGGYGYTF

D gene: NA
J gene: TRBJ1-5
V gene: TRBV12-3/TRBV12-4
CDR3 DNA: TGTGCCAGCAGTGGAGGAACCAATCAGCCCCAGCATTTT
CDR3 protein: CASSGGTNQPQHF

D gene: NA
J gene: TRBJ2-3
V gene: TRBV19
CDR3 DNA: TGTGCCAGTAGGCCGTTCGGGAGTGGTGATACGCAGTATTTT
CDR3 protein: CASRPFGSGDTQYF

D gene: NA
J gene: TRBJ1-3
V gene: TRBV16
CDR3 DNA: TGTGCCAGCAGCCAATCGGCGGCCGGAAACACCATATATTTT
CDR3 protein: CASSQSAAGNTIYF